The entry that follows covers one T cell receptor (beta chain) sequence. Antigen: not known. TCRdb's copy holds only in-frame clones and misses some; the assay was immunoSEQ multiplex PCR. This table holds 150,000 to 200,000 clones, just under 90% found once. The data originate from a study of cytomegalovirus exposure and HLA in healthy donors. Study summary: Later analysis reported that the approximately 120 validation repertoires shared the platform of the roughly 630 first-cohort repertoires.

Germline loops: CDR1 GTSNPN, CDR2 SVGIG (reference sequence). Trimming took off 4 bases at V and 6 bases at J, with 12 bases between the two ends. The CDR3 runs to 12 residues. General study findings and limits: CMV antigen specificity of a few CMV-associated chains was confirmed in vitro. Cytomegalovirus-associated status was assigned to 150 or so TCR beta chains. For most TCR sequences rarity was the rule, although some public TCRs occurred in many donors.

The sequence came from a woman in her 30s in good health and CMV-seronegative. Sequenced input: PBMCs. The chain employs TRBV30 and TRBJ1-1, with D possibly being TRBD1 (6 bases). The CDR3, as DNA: TGTGCCTGGACTGGGGGGGCCCCTGAAGCTTTCTTT. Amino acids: CAWTGGAPEAFF.